This T cell receptor beta chain was obtained from a study of cytomegalovirus exposure and HLA in healthy donors (dated by TCRdb to about 2017). Regarding the study in general: According to an earlier analysis of 450 to 650 of the donors, about 179 million T cells yielded 90 million to 140 million unique TCR beta sequences and about 300 Gb of sequence data. An early release that covered about 600 HLA-typed donors contained approximately 300 gigabases of sequencing data and tens of millions of unique TCR sequences. Of the roughly 390 genotyped donors, more than 75% were placed in the genetic ancestry cluster associated with self-reported Caucasian donors. The study was designed to test whether signatures of past pathogen exposure could be identified by cataloging public T cell receptors. The study profiled the T cell repertoires of approximately 700 subjects by immunosequencing and related them to cytomegalovirus serostatus. Along with the roughly 610-subject first cohort, a separate validation cohort of over 90 different subjects was used. To predict cytomegalovirus infection status, the study brought together high-throughput TCR immunosequencing, statistical association of individual TCRs with disease status, and machine learning. A later analysis re-analyzed previously published TCR beta repertoires from 550 to 700 donors and added high-resolution HLA genotyping to study TCR occurrence patterns. The later analysis used no new phenotypic data to find candidate immune exposures, relying instead on TCR beta sequences and their occurrence across donors. An earlier analysis of approximately 640 of the donors applied high-throughput TCR beta sequencing to assess whether each TCR beta V gene segment acted as functional or pseudogenic. Donor age, sex, ethnicity and CMV serostatus were compiled alongside the repertoire data. A later genetic analysis took genome-wide SNP genotypes for about 65% of the 666 donors and used that subset as a discovery cohort. All discovery cohort repertoires had been generated on a single sequencing platform. Class I and class II HLA loci were covered by the typing at four-digit resolution. Typing coverage varied by locus: about 620-640 donors for A, B, C, DRB1 and DQB1; 500 to 550 for DQA1; about 590 for DPA1; under 490 for DPB1. Because of strong linkage in the cohort, roughly five DR-DQ haplotypes were treated as single units for association and clustering. Among 398 genotyped donors of the cohort, an average of around 250,000 unique TCR beta nucleotide sequences was sequenced per donor, of which 15% to 20% were non-productive. The study at large found these results: Several of the top co-occurrence clusters appeared to be linked to parvovirus B19, influenza, CMV and Epstein-Barr virus, according to a later analysis. Some IMGT-functional V segments, including TRBV6-2 and TRBV6-3, could not be distinguished by the 87-base-pair reads and were therefore excluded. In a later genetic analysis, a missense DCLRE1C variant was associated with V-gene and J-gene trimming of TCR beta chains, and the association was replicated in an independent cohort. Three of the identified cytomegalovirus-associated TCR beta chains were confirmed in vitro to be specific for cytomegalovirus antigens. The earlier analysis of about 600 of the donors excluded some 16 rarely observed V segments, including chromosome 9 orphons, because counts were too low. Broadly in line with IMGT annotations, most TCR beta V segments showed up in productive rearrangements about 90% or about 30% of the time in an earlier analysis of several hundred of the donors. In a later analysis, HLA-associated TCR beta chains were found to be more clonally expanded and to have lower generation probabilities than equally common non-associated chains. Because HLA typing was missing for some donors at each locus, association tests included only the typed subset. It was suggested by the authors that the approach could potentially be generalized to other disease states and immunological phenotypes. Across donors, most TCR sequences were observed very rarely, whereas some public TCRs were present in many individuals. A later analysis associated 15,000 to 20,000 TCR beta sequences with specific HLA alleles at a false discovery rate of 0.05. When HLA alleles, especially DR and DQ, strongly co-occurred, attributing TCR associations to individual alleles was difficult. In a later analysis, TCR association rates were found to vary across HLA loci, with the most associated TCRs seen for DRB1 alleles and the fewest for HLA-C alleles. In a later genetic analysis, fewer N-insertions in productive TCRs were reported among donors in an Asian-associated ancestry cluster than the approximately 630-donor mean. This cohort had only TCR beta chains sequenced, and the lack of alpha or paired-chain data limited which features could be detected. Correlated functional status among segregating V segments might reflect linkage disequilibrium, but an unknown experimental factor could not be ruled out. Presence/absence analyses assumed roughly uniform sequencing depth across donors, an assumption that may not hold. A further reported finding was that TCR beta sequences accurately predicted the HLA-A and HLA-B alleles for most subjects in the first cohort. The classifier was reported to diagnose cytomegalovirus status with high specificity and sensitivity in both the original and validation cohorts. A group of highly shared sequence variants was considered likely to be a technical artifact of the sequencing pipeline. A total of 150 to 200 TCR beta chains were listed by the study as associated with cytomegalovirus. The only immune exposure information available for the cohort was CMV serostatus. According to a later analysis, most CMV-associated TCR beta chains appeared to be HLA-restricted, and the HLA associations seemed to be driven largely by CMV exposure.

A note on this clone: The antigen it recognizes is unknown. Base qualities are not recorded, but no much larger clone differs from it by a single base.

In the germline V gene, CDR1 corresponds to ENHRY and CDR2 to SYGVKD. V and J are trimmed by 5 bases and 0 bases, and the gene matches miss 18 bases of the junction. There are 20 amino acids in the CDR3, from cysteine to phenylalanine inclusive. Only the CDR3 region is kept as DNA, spanning 60 bases read in frame from base 1. The library relied on the immunoSEQ multiplex PCR assay. For the multiplex PCR, a mixture combining 60 forward primers for TCR Vbeta segments and 13 reverse primers for TCR Jbeta segments was used. Amplification of the CDR3 region of rearranged TCR beta genes was performed with a multiplex PCR assay on genomic DNA. The Illumina HiSeq System was used to sequence the amplified TCR beta libraries as 87-base-pair reads. For the original study's pipeline: Across the 670 or so repertoires, a later analysis counted tens of millions of unique TCR beta chains, some 11 million of which were shared by at least two donors. To remove PCR and sequencing errors, raw reads were error-corrected and collapsed into unique sequences using a nearest-neighbor algorithm that merged closely related sequences. V, D and J gene segments were assigned by aligning CDR3 sequences to IMGT reference sequences. For a sequence to be retained, a match of at least six nucleotides to both a V gene segment and a J gene segment was required. Rearrangements were called productive when the CDR3 lacked stop codons and stayed in frame with V and J; all others were non-productive. Following IMGT convention, CDR3 was defined as the stretch from the second conserved V-encoded cysteine up to the conserved J-encoded phenylalanine. In an earlier analysis of roughly 610 of the donors, sequences lacking an unambiguous match to a single V gene segment were excluded. An earlier analysis of about 600 of the donors called V segments functional above 56.7% productive rearrangements and segregating when the between-donor standard deviation exceeded 5%. To diagnose cytomegalovirus status from the catalog of TCR beta chain sequences, a statistical classification framework was built. In a later analysis, TCR nucleotide sequences were compared against IMGT/GENE-DB human TR gene sequences so that V and J genes could be assigned. In a later analysis, CDR3 sequences and most-parsimonious VDJ recombination scenarios were assigned using the TCRdist pipeline. In a later analysis, every TCR beta chain was defined by the combination of its CDR3 amino acid sequence and its V-gene family, and reads without a unique V-gene family were dropped. A later analysis removed several hundred highly shared, low-generation-probability nucleotide sequences to deal with suspected cross-contamination and a sequencing artifact. In a later analysis, a clonal expansion index was calculated for each public chain from normalized within-repertoire ranks of inferred template counts. In a later analysis, generation probabilities were computed with a VDJ recombination model fitted to out-of-frame rearrangements, and the resulting probabilities were checked against IGoR. In a later analysis, hypergeometric tests were used to score TCR-TCR, TCR-HLA and TCR-CMV co-occurrence, with a repertoire-size bias correction applied to TCR pairs. A later analysis estimated false discovery rates by permuting HLA or CMV assignments 20 times. In a later analysis, co-occurring TCRs were grouped using DBSCAN, and TCRdist sequence similarity was added for clustering within HLA-allele-positive subsets. Repertoires with fewer than 30,000 or more than 120,000 public chains were left out of co-occurrence clustering, as were roughly five repertoires with anomalous nucleotide sharing. In TCRdb, the immuneACCESS table is reduced to in-frame sequences with V and J assigned. These tables do not hold every clone; where another copy was compared, an unresolved V gene accounts for under half, and the others remain unexplained. The DNA gave D and trimming, while V, J and clone size come from that table. The sample table holds 200,000 to 250,000 clones, of which roughly 81% were seen once. The ten largest clones represent 0.2% to 0.3% of the sample.

The cohort consisted of 600 to 750 healthy bone marrow donors. At the time of sampling, all cohort members were nominally healthy, though unrecorded immune exposures were likely present. The donor tested CMV seronegative and was one of the 352 seronegative cohort members. Each donor provided a peripheral blood sample, and peripheral blood mononuclear cells were used for TCR beta sequencing. Genomic DNA was extracted from the blood cell samples with the Qiagen DNeasy Blood Extraction Kit. The sequencing input was PBMCs. This TCR derives from a girl aged 2-10 years in good health and CMV-seronegative. Recombination joined TRBV10-3 with TRBJ2-7, and 11 junction bases match TRBD2. The sequenced DNA: TGTGCCATCAGTAGGGGAGTACTAGCGGGAGTTGACCCCAACTCCTACGAGCAGTACTTC. It translates as CAISRGVLAGVDPNSYEQYF.